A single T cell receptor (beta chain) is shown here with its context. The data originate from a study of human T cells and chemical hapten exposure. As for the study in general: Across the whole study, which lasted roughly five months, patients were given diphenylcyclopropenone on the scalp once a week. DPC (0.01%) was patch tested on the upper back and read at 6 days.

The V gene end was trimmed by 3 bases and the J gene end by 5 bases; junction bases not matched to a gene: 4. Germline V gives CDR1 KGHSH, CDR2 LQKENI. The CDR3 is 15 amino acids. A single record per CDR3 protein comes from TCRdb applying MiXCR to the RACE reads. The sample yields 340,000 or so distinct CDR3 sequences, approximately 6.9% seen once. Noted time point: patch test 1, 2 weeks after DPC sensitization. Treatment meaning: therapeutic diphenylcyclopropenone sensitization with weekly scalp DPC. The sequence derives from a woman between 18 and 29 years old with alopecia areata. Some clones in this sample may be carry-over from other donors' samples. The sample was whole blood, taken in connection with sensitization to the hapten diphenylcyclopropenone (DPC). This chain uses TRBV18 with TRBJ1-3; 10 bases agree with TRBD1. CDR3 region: CASSPRQGARNTIYF. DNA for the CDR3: TGTGCCAGCTCACCGAGACAGGGGGCGCGAAACACCATATATTTT.